The subject of this entry is one TCR beta chain. Assay used: immunoSEQ multiplex PCR; TCRdb lists only in-frame clones, some missing. The sample consists of 220,000 or so clones, about 88% of them appearing once. This specimen belongs to a study of blood T cell repertoires in COVID-19. Study as a whole: COVID-19 samples from acute and convalescent phases originated in the United States, Italy and Spain.

Seattle cases were enrolled at active infection and followed longitudinally. Trimming cost V 3 bases and J 1 base, with 6 bases left between them. This CDR3 is built from 13 residues. Germline CDR1 and CDR2: MDHEN and SYDVKM. The clonotype was recovered from a woman in her forties or fifties with COVID-19, enrolled during active disease. The sample consisted of peripheral blood. The V gene is TRBV28, the J gene TRBJ1-1, with D uncertain. The CDR3 region is CASSFIENTEAFF. The CDR3 bases are TGTGCCAGCAGTTTCATAGAGAACACTGAAGCTTTCTTT.